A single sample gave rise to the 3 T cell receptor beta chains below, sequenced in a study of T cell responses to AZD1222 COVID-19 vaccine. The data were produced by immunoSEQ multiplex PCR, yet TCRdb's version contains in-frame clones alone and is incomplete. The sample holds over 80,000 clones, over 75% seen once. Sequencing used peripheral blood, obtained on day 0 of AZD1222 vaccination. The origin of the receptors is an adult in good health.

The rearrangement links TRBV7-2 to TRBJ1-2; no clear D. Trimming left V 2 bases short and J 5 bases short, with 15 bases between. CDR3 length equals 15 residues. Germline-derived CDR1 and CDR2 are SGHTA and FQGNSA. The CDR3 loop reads CASSLLFSDRYGYTF. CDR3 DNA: TGTGCCAGCAGCTTATTATTCTCAGATCGGTATGGCTACACCTTC.

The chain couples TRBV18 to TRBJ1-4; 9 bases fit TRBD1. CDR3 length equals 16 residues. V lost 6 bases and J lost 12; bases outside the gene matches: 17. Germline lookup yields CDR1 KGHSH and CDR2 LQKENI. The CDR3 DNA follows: TGTGCCAGCTCTCGATACGGACAGGGGACGGCGTGGGAACTGTTTTTT. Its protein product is CASSRYGQGTAWELFF.

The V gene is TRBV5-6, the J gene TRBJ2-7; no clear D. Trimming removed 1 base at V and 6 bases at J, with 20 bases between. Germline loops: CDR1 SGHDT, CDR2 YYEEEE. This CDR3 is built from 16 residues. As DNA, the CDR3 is TGTGCCAGCAGCTTGACCAGGACCTTCCCTATGATCGAGCAGTACTTC. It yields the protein CASSLTRTFPMIEQYF.